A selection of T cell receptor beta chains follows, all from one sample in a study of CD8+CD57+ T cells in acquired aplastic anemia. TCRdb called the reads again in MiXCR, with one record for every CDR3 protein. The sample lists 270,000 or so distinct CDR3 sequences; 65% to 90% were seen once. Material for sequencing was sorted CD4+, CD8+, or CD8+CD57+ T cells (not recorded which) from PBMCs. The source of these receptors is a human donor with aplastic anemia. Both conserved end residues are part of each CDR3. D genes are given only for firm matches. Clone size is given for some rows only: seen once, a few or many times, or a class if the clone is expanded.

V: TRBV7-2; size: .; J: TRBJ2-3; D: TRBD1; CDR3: CASSPGPTGDSPLF; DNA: TGTGCCAGCAGCCCCGGGCCCACAGGGGATTCACCCCTCTTT
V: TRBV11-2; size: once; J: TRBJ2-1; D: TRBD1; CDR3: CASSLVGGRTGVDNEQFF; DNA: TGTGCCAGCAGCTTAGTAGGTGGTAGGACAGGGGTAGACAATGAGCAGTTCTTC
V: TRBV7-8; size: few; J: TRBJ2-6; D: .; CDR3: CASSLAGSPDTQFLTF; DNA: TGTGCCAGCAGCTTAGCGGGAAGTCCCGATACGCAGTTCCTGACTTTC
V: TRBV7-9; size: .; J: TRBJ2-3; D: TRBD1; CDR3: CASSPWDRVQTEAF; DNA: TGTGCCAGCAGCCCTTGGGACAGGGTTCAAACTGAGGCTTTT
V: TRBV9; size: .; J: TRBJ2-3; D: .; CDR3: CASSDAYITHPQYF; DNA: TGTGCCAGCAGCGATGCTTATATCACTCATCCCCAGTATTTT
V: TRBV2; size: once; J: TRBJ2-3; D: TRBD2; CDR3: CASSLAGGHDKQFF; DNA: TGTGCCAGCAGTCTAGCGGGAGGTCACGATAAGCAGTTTTTT
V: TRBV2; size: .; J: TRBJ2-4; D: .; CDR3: CASGDGGNITHF; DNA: TGTGCCAGCGGGGACGGGGGCAACATTACGCACTTT
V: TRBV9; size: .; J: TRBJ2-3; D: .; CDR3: CASSDPGRSDAQYF; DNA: TGTGCCAGCAGCGACCCGGGCAGGTCCGACGCGCAGTATTTT
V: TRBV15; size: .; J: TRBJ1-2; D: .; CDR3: CATSRDLQNGYTF; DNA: TGTGCCACCAGCAGAGATTTACAGAATGGCTACACCTTC
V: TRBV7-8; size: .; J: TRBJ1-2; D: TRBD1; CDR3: CASSFHPDGTALGYTF; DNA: TGTGCCAGCAGCTTTCATCCAGACGGGACAGCCCTTGGCTACACCTTC
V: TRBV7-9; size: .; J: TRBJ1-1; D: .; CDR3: CASSSSLTQYFGPFF; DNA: .
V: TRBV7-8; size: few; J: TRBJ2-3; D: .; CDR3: CASSYVQGNYTQYF; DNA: TGTGCCAGCAGTTACGTGCAGGGTAACTACACGCAGTATTTT
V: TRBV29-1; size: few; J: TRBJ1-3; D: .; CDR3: CSVCRDAGNTIYF; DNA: TGCAGCGTTTGTCGGGATGCGGGAAACACCATATATTTT
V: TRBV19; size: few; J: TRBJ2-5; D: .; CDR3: CASSSVRETQYF; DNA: TGTGCCAGTAGCTCGGTAAGAGAGACCCAGTACTTC
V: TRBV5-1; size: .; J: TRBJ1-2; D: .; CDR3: CASSLVGVDDYGYTF; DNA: TGCGCCAGCAGCCTCGTTGGAGTGGACGACTATGGCTACACCTTC
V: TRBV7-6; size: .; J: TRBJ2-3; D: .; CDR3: CASSLALGPETRTF; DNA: TGTGCCAGCAGCTTAGCACTTGGTCCCGAGACGAGGACTTTT
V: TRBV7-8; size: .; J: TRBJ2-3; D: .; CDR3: CASSLSGSTDTQYF; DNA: TGTGCCAGCAGTTTATCCGGAAGTACAGATACGCAGTATTTT
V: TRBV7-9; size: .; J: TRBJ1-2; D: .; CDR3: CASSLMGGGEYGATF; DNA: TGTGCCAGCAGCTTGATGGGGGGCGGGGAGTATGGGGCCACCTTC
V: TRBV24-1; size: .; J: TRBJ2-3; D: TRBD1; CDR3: CATSLGTDTDTQYF; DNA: TGTGCCACCAGCCTTGGGACAGACACAGATACGCAGTATTTT
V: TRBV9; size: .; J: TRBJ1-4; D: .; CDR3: CASSVGLADTDTQKLFF; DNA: TGTGCCAGCAGCGTAGGACTAGCGGACACAGATACGCAAAAACTGTTTTTT
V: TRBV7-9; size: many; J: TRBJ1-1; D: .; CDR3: CASSLGGRGRTEAFF; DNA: TGTGCCAGCAGCTTAGGGGGGAGGGGGAGGACTGAAGCTTTCTTT
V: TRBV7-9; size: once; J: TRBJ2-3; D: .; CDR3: CASSLAIGVRTDTQYF; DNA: TGTGCCAGCAGCTTAGCGATAGGGGTCCGCACAGATACGCAGTATTTT
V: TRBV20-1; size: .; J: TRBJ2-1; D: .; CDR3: CSLRGAGGRVSNEQFF; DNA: TGCAGTCTACGGGGGGCCGGCGGCCGGGTGTCGAATGAGCAGTTCTTC
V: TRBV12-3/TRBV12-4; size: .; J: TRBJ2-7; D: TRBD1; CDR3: CASNLGGQGIREQYF; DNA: TGTGCCAGCAATTTGGGGGGACAGGGGATACGGGAGCAGTACTTC
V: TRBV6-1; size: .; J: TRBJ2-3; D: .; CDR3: CASDRTSYGTDTPQYF; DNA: TGTGCCAGCGACAGAACTAGCTATGGCACAGATACGCCGCAGTATTTT
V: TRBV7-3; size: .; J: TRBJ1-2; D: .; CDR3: CASSFGGDGGEYGYTF; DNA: TGTGCCAGCAGTTTTGGGGGGGACGGGGGCGAATATGGCTACACCTTC
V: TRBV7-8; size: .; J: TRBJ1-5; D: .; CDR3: CASSFAGGHDQPYHF; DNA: TGTGCCAGCAGTTTTGCTGGAGGTCACGATCAGCCCTATCATTTT
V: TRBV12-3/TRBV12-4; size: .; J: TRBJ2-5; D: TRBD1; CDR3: CASSFGQGSQETQYF; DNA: TGTGCCAGCAGTTTTGGACAGGGGTCTCAAGAGACCCAGTACTTC
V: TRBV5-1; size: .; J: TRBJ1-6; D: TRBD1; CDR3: CASRGQRQNSPLHF; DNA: TGCGCCAGCAGGGGACAGAGGCAAAATTCACCCCTCCACTTT
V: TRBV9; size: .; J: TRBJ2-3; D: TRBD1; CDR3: CASSVSTGSDTQYF; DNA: TGTGCCAGCAGCGTCTCGACAGGGTCAGATACGCAGTATTTT
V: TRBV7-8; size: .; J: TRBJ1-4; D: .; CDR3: CASSLLSDPTNQYLFF; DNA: TGTGCCAGCAGCTTACTGAGCGACCCAACTAATCAGTATCTGTTTTTT
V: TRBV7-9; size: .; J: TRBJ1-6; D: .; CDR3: CASSVGSSYNSPLHF; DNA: TGTGCCAGCAGCGTGGGCAGCTCCTATAATTCACCCCTCCACTTT
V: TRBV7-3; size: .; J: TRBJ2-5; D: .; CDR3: CASSRGSDADSHYF; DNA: TGTGCCAGCAGCAGAGGGTCAGACGCAGACTCCCACTACTTC
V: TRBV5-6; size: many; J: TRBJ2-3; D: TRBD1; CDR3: CASSFWDRDTDTQYF; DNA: TGTGCCAGCAGCTTCTGGGACAGGGACACAGATACGCAGTATTTT
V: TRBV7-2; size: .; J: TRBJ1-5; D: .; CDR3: CASSPGVTGGQLF; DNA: TGTGCCAGCAGCCCCGGGGTTACTGGCGGACAGCTCTTC
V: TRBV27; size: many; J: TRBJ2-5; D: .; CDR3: CASSPHTSLETQYF; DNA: TGTGCCAGCAGTCCGCACACTAGCTTGGAGACCCAGTACTTC
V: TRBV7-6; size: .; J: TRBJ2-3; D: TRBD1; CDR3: CASSSDRADTQYF; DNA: TGTGCCAGCAGTTCGGACAGGGCAGATACGCAGTATTTT
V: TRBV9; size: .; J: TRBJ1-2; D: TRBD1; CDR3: CASSSGGGGYTF; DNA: TGTGCCAGCAGCTCAGGGGGAGGTGGCTACACCTTC
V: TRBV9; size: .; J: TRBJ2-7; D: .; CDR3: CASGASGCIHYFDF; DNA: TGTGCCAGCGGAGCCTCTGGGTGCATTCACTACTTCGACTTC
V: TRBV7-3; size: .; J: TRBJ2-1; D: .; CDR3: CASSEQAIHEQFF; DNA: TGTGCCAGCAGTGAACAGGCCATCCATGAGCAGTTCTTC
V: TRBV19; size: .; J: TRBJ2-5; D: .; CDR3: CASSIGLGGDKTQYF; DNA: TGTGCCAGTAGTATAGGACTCGGCGGGGACAAGACCCAGTACTTC